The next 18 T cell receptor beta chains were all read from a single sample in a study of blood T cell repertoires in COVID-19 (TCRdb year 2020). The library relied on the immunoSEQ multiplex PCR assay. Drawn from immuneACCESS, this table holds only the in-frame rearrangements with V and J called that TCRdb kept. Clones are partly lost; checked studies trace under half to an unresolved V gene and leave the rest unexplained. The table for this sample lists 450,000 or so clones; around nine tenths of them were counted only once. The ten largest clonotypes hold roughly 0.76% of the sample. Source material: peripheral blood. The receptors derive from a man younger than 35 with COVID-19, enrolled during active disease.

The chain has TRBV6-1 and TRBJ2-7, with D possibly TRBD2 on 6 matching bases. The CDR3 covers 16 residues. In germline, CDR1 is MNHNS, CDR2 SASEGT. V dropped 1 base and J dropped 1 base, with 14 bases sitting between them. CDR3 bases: TGTGCCAGCAGTGAAGACTGGACTATCCTTTCCTACGAGCAGTACTTC. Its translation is CASSEDWTILSYEQYF.

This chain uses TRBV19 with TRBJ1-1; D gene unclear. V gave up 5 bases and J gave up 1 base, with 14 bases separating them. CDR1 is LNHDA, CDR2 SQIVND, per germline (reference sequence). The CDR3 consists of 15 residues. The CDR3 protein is CASSETRHPNTEAFF. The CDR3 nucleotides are TGTGCCAGTAGTGAAACTAGACACCCGAACACTGAAGCTTTCTTT.

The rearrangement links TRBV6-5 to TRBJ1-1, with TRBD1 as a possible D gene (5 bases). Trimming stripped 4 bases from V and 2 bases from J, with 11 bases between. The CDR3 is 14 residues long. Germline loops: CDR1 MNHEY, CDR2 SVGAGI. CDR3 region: CASSFGGGNTEAFF. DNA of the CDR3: TGTGCCAGCAGTTTTGGGGGAGGTAACACTGAAGCTTTCTTT.

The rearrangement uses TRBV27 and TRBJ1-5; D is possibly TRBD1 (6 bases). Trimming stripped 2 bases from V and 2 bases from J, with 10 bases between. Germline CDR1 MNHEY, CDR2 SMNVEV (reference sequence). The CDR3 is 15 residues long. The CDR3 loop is CASSLRPGGNQPQHF. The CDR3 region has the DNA TGTGCCAGCAGTTTAAGGCCAGGGGGCAATCAGCCCCAGCATTTT.

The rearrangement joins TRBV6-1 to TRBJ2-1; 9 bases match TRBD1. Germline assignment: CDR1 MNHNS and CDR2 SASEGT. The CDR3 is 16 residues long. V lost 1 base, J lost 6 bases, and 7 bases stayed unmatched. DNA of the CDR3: TGTGCCAGCAGTGAAGGACGGGACAGGGTATTCAATGAGCAGTTCTTC. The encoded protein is CASSEGRDRVFNEQFF.

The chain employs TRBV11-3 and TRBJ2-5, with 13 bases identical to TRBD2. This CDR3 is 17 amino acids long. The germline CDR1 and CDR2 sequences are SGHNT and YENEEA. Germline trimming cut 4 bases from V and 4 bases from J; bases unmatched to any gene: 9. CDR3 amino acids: CASSSSLLAGGLETQYF. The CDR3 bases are TGTGCCAGCAGCTCGAGCCTACTAGCGGGAGGGCTAGAGACCCAGTACTTC.

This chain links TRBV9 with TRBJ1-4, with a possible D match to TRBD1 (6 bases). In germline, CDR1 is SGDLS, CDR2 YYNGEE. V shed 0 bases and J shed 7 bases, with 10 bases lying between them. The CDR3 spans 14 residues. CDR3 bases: TGTGCCAGCAGCGTAGAGTCCAGGGGTGAAAAACTGTTTTTT. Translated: CASSVESRGEKLFF.

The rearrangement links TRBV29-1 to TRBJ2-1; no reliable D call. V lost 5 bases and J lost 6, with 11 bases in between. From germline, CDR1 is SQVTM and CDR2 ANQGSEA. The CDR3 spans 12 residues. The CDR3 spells CSVRLASNEQFF. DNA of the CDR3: TGCAGCGTTCGGTTGGCTAGCAATGAGCAGTTCTTC.

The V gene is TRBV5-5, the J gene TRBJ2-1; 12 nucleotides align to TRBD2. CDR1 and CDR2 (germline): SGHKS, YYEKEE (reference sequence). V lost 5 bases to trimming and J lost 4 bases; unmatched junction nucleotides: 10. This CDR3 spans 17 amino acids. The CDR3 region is CASRLKLAGGYYNEQFF. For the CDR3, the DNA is TGTGCCAGCAGACTAAAACTAGCGGGAGGCTATTACAATGAGCAGTTCTTC. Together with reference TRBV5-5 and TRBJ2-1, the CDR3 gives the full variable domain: DAGVTQSPTHLIKTRGQQVTLRCSPISGHKSVSWYQQVLGQGPQFIFQYYEKEERGRGNFPDRFSARQFPNYSSELNVNALLLGDSALYLCASRLKLAGGYYNEQFFGPGTRLTVL.

The CDR3 is CASSYSSGRGGSGANVLTF. CDR3 DNA: TGTGCCAGCAGTTACTCCTCGGGCAGGGGCGGTTCTGGGGCCAACGTCCTGACTTTC. V gene TRBV6-2 or TRBV6-3 combines with J gene TRBJ2-6; tentatively, D is TRBD1 (6 bases). The germline gives CDR1 MNHEY, CDR2 SVGEGT. V lost 0 bases and J lost 1, with 16 bases in between. The CDR3 runs to 19 residues.

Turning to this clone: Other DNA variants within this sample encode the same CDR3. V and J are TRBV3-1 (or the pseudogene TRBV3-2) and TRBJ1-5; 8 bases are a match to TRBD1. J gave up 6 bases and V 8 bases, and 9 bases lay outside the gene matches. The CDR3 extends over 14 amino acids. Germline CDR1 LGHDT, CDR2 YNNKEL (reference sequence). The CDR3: CASSLGQGGQPQHF. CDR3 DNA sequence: TGTGCCAGCTCGCTCGGACAGGGTGGTCAGCCCCAGCATTTT.

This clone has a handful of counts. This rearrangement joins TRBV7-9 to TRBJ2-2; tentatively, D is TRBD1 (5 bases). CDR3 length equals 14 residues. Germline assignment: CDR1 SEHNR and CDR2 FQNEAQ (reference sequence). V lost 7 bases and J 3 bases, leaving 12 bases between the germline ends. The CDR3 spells CASKKGIDTGELFF. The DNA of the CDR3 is TGTGCCAGCAAGAAGGGGATCGACACCGGGGAGCTGTTTTTT.

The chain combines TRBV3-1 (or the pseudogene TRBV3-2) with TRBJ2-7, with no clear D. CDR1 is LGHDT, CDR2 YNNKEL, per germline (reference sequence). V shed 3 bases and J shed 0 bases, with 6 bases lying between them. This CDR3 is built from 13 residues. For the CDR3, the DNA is TGTGCCAGCAGCCAGTGGAGCTCCTACGAGCAGTACTTC. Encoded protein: CASSQWSSYEQYF.

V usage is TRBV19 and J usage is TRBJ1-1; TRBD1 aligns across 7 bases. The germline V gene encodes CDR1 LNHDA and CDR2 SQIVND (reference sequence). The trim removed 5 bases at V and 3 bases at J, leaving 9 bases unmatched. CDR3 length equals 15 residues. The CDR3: CASSPLTGTDTEAFF. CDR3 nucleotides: TGTGCCAGTAGTCCTCTGACAGGGACGGACACTGAAGCTTTCTTT.

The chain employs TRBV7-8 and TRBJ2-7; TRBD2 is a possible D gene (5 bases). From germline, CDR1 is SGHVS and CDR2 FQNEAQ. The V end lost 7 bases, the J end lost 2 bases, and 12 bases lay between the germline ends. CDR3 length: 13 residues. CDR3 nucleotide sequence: TGTGCCAGCACCATATCGGGGACCTACGAGCAGTACTTC. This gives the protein CASTISGTYEQYF.

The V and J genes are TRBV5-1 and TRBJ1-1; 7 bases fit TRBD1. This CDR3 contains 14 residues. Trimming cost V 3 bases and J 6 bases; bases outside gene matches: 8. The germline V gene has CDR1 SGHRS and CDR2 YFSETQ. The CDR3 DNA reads TGCGCCAGCAGCTCAAAACAGGGGTTTCCTGAAGCTTTCTTT. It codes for CASSSKQGFPEAFF.

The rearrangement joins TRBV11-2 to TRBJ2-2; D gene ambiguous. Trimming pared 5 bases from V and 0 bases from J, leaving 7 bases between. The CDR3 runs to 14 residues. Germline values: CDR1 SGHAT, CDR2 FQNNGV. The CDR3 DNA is TGTGCCAGCAGCAGCCTCGCGAACACCGGGGAGCTGTTTTTT. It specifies CASSSLANTGELFF.

The DNA of the CDR3 is TGTGCCAGCAGCTCCCCCCGGCAGCCCCAGCATTTT. Translating it yields CASSSPRQPQHF. The J gene is TRBJ1-5, the V gene TRBV12-3 or TRBV12-4; no reliable D call. V gave up 6 bases and J gave up 7 bases, with 10 bases separating them. The CDR3 totals 12 residues.